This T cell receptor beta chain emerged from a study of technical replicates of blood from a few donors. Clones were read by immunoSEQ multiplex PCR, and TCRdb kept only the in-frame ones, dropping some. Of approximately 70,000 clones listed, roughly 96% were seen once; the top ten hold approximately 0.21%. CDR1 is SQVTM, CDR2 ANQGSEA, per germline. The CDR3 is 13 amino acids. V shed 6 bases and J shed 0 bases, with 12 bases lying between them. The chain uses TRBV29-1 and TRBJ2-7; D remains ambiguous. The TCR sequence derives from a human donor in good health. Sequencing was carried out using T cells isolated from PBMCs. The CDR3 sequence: CSVIPGNSYEQYF. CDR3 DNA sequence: TGCAGCGTCATCCCAGGAAACTCCTACGAGCAGTACTTC.